This T cell receptor beta chain emerged from a study of regulatory dendritic cells for organ transplantation. Sorted T cells were CFSE-labeled and cultured around 5 days with allogeneic regulatory or mature dendritic cells at 1:10. Comments on this clone: Its antigen remains unknown.

Deletions cut 3 bases from V and 3 bases from J, with 5 bases between. The CDR3 sequence is 13 residues long. From germline, CDR1 is MDHEN and CDR2 SYDVKM. Produced via immunoSEQ multiplex PCR; TCRdb's table is partial and in-frame only. The table shows 9,500 to 12,000 clones, with 89% occurring only once. General study results and limits: Memory CD8+ clonal expansion seemed more limited with regulatory than mature dendritic cells.

Source material: naive CD8+ T cells from blood cultured with dendritic cells. The subset denotes: CD45RA+ naive T cells. This clonotype originated in a human donor in good health. The rearrangement links TRBV28 to TRBJ2-2; no clear D gene. CDR3 in amino acids: CASSFRYTGELFF. The CDR3 region has the DNA TGTGCCAGCAGTTTCCGATACACCGGGGAGCTGTTTTTT.